The 8 T cell receptor beta chains below all came from one sample that was sequenced in a study of T-cell memory formation after mild COVID-19. TCRdb fed the 5' RACE reads into MiXCR, producing one record per CDR3 protein. The repertoire holds more than 350,000 distinct CDR3 sequences, with around a fifth as singletons. What was sequenced was PBMCs or a T cell subset sorted from them (not recorded which). These receptors were obtained from an adult woman who had mild COVID-19 (a few samples of this study predate the infection). Cell type and time point are not known.

This clonotype appeared many times. The chain has TRBV6-5 and TRBJ1-2; TRBD1 might be the D (6 bases). The CDR3 has 16 residues. CDR1 is MNHEY, CDR2 SVGAGI, per germline. V lost 2 bases and J lost 0, with 13 bases in between. CDR3 loop: CASSYRLGHTNYGYTF. In DNA, the CDR3 is TGTGCCAGCAGTTACCGCTTGGGACATACTAACTATGGCTACACCTTC.

This clonotype was picked up a small number of times. This chain links TRBV20-1 with TRBJ2-5; TRBD2 is a possible D gene (8 bases). The CDR3 sequence is 16 residues long. V was trimmed by 0 bases and J by 5 bases, leaving 19 bases between them. The germline V gene has CDR1 DFQATT and CDR2 SNEGSKA (reference sequence). CDR3 amino acids: CSARDRGLARGETQYF. The CDR3 coding sequence is TGCAGTGCTAGAGATCGTGGACTAGCCAGGGGGGAGACCCAGTACTTC.

V gene TRBV6-1 combines with J gene TRBJ1-6, with D perhaps TRBD1 (5 bases). Germline CDR1 MNHNS, CDR2 SASEGT. The CDR3 sequence is 13 residues long. V gave up 6 bases and J gave up 2 bases, with 5 bases separating them. The DNA of the CDR3 is TGTGCCAGCAGGGACACCTATAATTCACCCCTCCACTTT. The encoded protein is CASRDTYNSPLHF.

This clonotype is a singleton in its sample. V and J are TRBV9 and TRBJ2-5, with 9 bases identical to TRBD2. V lost 2 bases and J lost 7; bases outside the gene matches: 3. Germline-derived CDR1 and CDR2 are SGDLS and YYNGEE. This CDR3 has 13 amino acids. The CDR3 bases are TGTGCCAGCAGCGTTGGTAGCGGGGGGACCCAGTACTTC. It specifies CASSVGSGGTQYF. The entire variable domain, with the rest obtained from reference TRBV9 and TRBJ2-5, is as follows: DSGVTQTPKHLITATGQRVTLRCSPRSGDLSVYWYQQSLDQGLQFLIQYYNGEERAKGNILERFSAQQFPDLHSELNLSSLELGDSALYFCASSVGSGGTQYFGPGTRLLVL.

J is TRBJ2-7 and V is TRBV6-2 or TRBV6-3; D might be TRBD1 (6 bases). V dropped 9 bases and J dropped 0 bases, with 18 bases sitting between them. CDR1 MNHEY and CDR2 SVGEGT come from the germline V gene. The length of the CDR3 is 15 residues. As DNA, the CDR3 is TGTGCCAGTGATACCTTCAGGGGAGACTCCTACGAGCAGTACTTC. Translated: CASDTFRGDSYEQYF.

This clonotype was found a few times. V and J are TRBV7-6 and TRBJ1-1, with D uncertain. Germline V gives CDR1 SGHVS, CDR2 FNYEAQ. V lost 1 base to trimming and J lost 0 bases, with 6 bases between them. The CDR3 runs to 14 residues. The CDR3 reads CASSLGYVNTEAFF. CDR3 sequence (DNA): TGTGCCAGCAGCTTAGGGTACGTGAACACTGAAGCTTTCTTT.

This sequence joins TRBV25-1 and TRBJ1-1; D unresolved. Germline V gene sequence: CDR1 MGHDK, CDR2 SYGVNS. The CDR3 length is 12 residues. V was pared by 3 bases and J by 8 bases, with 10 bases between. The CDR3 coding sequence is TGTGCCAGCAGTGACCCCGGGGAGGAAGCTTTCTTT. It codes for CASSDPGEEAFF.

The chain employs TRBV19 and TRBJ1-1; tentative D call: TRBD1 (5 bases). This CDR3 is 14 amino acids long. Trimming removed 7 bases from V and 4 bases from J, with 16 bases in between. Germline V gene lookup returns CDR1 LNHDA and CDR2 SQIVND (reference sequence). The CDR3 region is CASTVPDISTEAFF. The CDR3 nucleotides are TGTGCCAGTACGGTGCCGGACATTTCCACTGAAGCTTTCTTT.